The sequence of this T cell receptor (beta chain) was determined in a study of a mutant IDH1 vaccine in newly diagnosed glioma. Study as a whole: Patients received eight vaccinations in weeks 1, 3, 5, 7, 11, 15, 19, 23.

A word on this clone: Its antigen is not identified.

Specified time point: week 11, during vaccination. Topical imiquimod accompanied each vaccine dose, which consisted of 300 ug of mutant IDH1 20-mer peptide. Losses at the gene ends were 4 bases for V and 8 bases for J; bases not matched to a gene: 4. The CDR3 runs 11 residues. In germline, CDR1 is SQVTM, CDR2 ANQGSEA. Repertoires were generated with immunoSEQ multiplex PCR, while TCRdb's copy carries only in-frame clones and drops some. This repertoire shows 110,000 or so clones, roughly nine tenths found once; its top ten account for around 0.6%. Findings and caveats of the study: Patients mounted vaccine-induced immune responses in roughly 93% of cases.

The chain is built from TRBV29-1 and TRBJ2-7; 8 bases match TRBD1. The origin of this receptor is a woman in her forties or fifties with glioma. Sample: PBMCs, taken from a glioma patient whose treatment included an IDH1 peptide vaccine. This chain's CDR3 is CSVVGQGKQYF. In DNA, the CDR3 is TGCAGCGTTGTCGGACAGGGAAAGCAGTACTTC.